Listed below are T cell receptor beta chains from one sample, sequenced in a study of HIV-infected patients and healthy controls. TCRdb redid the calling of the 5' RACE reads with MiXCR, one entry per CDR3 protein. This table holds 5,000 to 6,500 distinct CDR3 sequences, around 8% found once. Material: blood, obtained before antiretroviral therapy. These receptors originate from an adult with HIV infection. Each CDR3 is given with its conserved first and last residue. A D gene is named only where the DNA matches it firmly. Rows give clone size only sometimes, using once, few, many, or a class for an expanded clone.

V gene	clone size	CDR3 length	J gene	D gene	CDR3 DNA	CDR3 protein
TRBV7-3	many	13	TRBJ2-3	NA	TGTGCCAGCAGCTTTCAGGGCTCAGATACGCAGTATTTT	CASSFQGSDTQYF
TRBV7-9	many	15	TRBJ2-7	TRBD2	TGTGCCAGCAGCTTAGCGGCAGGGACTAGCTACGAGCAGTACTTC	CASSLAAGTSYEQYF
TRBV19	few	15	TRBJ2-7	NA	TGTGCCAGTAGTCCAGGGACGAACTCTTACTACGAGCAGTACTTC	CASSPGTNSYYEQYF
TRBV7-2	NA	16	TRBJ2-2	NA	TGTGCCAGCAGCTTAGGACGGTCTAGAGGCCCCGGGGAGCTGTTTTTT	CASSLGRSRGPGELFF
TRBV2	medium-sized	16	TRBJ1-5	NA	TGTGCCAGCAGTCAAAGCAGGCTCTATAGCAATCAGCCCCAGCATTTT	CASSQSRLYSNQPQHF
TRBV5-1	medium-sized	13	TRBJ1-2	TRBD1	TGCGCCAGCAGCACCACCGGGACAGAAGGCTACACCTTC	CASSTTGTEGYTF
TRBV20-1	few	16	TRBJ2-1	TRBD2	TGCAGTGCTAGTAGCAGCGGGAGGGCCACGAGGGATGAGCAGTTCTTC	CSASSSGRATRDEQFF
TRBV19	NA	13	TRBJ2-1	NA	TGTGCCAGTAGTATAGAAGGGGCCAATGAGCAGTTCTTC	CASSIEGANEQFF
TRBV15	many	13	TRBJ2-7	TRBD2	TGTGCCACCGGGACTAGCGGGACCTACGAGCAGTACTTC	CATGTSGTYEQYF
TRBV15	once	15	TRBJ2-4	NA	TGTGCCACCAGCAGAGTACAGTTAGCCAAAAACATTCAGTACTTC	CATSRVQLAKNIQYF
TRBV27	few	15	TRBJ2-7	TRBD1	TGTGCCAGCAGTTCAGTACAGGGGGCAAGGGACGAGCAGTACTTC	CASSSVQGARDEQYF
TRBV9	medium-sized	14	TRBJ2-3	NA	TGTGCCAGCAGCCCCCAACTAGGAACAGATACGCAGTATTTT	CASSPQLGTDTQYF
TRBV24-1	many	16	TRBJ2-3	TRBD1	TGTGCCACCAGTGATTTGCAGGGGGATAACGTGGATACGCAGTATTTT	CATSDLQGDNVDTQYF
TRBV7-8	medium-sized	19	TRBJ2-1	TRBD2	TGTGCCAGCAGCTTAGCGCGACTAGCGGGGGCCCACCCCTACAATGAGCAGTTCTTC	CASSLARLAGAHPYNEQFF
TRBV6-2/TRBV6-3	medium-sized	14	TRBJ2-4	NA	TGTGCCAGCAGTTCCGTACTAGCAGAAAACATTCAGTACTTC	CASSSVLAENIQYF
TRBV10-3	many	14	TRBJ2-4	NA	TGTGCCATCAGCCACGGGACCCCGGGGAACATTCAGTACTTC	CAISHGTPGNIQYF
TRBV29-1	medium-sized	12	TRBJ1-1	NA	TGCAGCGCGCGTTGGTTCCTGGCTGAAGCTTTCTTT	CSARWFLAEAFF
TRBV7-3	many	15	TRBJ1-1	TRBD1	TGTGCCAGCAGCCCATCCGGACAGGTGAACACTGAAGCTTTCTTT	CASSPSGQVNTEAFF
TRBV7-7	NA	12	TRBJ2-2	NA	TGTGCCAGCAGCGTTCCTAGCGGGGAGCTGTTTTTT	CASSVPSGELFF
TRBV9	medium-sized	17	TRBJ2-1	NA	TGTGCCAGCAGCGTTTGGCTTACGGGTAGCTCCTACAATGAGCAGTTCTTC	CASSVWLTGSSYNEQFF
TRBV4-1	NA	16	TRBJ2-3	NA	TGCGCCAGCATCCAAGTGGGCACGGGTAGCACAGATACGCAGTATTTT	CASIQVGTGSTDTQYF
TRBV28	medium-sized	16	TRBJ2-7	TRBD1	TGTGCCAGCAGTCCGACGCGGGACAGGAGCATGTACGAGCAGTACTTC	CASSPTRDRSMYEQYF
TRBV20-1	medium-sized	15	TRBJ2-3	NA	TGCAGTGCTAGTGGCTTTGCTAGCGGCACAGATACGCAGTATTTT	CSASGFASGTDTQYF
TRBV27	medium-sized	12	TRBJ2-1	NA	TGTGCCAGCAGTCCATCATACAATGAGCAGTTCTTC	CASSPSYNEQFF
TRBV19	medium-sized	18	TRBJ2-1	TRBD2	TGTGCCAGTAGTACCCTCTCTAGCGGGAGGATTACCTACAATGAGCAGTTCTTC	CASSTLSSGRITYNEQFF
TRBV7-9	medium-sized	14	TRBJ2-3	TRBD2	TGTGCCAGCACCCAGGGAGGGGGCACAGATACGCAGTATTTT	CASTQGGGTDTQYF
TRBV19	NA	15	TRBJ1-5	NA	TGTGCCAGTAGTCGCAGCCATGTCGGCAATCAGCCCCAGCATTTT	CASSRSHVGNQPQHF